This T cell receptor beta chain was profiled in a study of blood T cell repertoires in COVID-19. CDR1 WSHSY and CDR2 SAAADI come from the germline V gene. V lost 0 bases and J lost 3, with 15 bases in between. The CDR3 covers 16 residues. Assay used: immunoSEQ multiplex PCR; TCRdb lists only in-frame clones, some missing. Here the sample spans some 300,000 clones, 85% to 90% being singletons. This clone was seen only once. Material for sequencing was PBMCs or T cells enriched from blood (not recorded which). This sequence originates from a woman aged 55 to 70 in a cohort exposed to, infected with or recovered from COVID-19 (not recorded which). The rearrangement links TRBV10-2 to TRBJ2-7; TRBD2 might be the D (6 bases). The CDR3 DNA reads as TGCGCCAGCAGTGAGTCCGGGGACTTTACCGTCTACGAGCAGTACTTC. As protein: CASSESGDFTVYEQYF.